This T cell receptor (beta chain) comes out of a study of T cell responses to AZD1222 COVID-19 vaccine. Study outcomes and limitations: Seropositive at baseline were only six AZD1222 recipients.

Libraries were prepared by immunoSEQ multiplex PCR; TCRdb keeps only in-frame clonotypes and omits some of them. The sample has 100,000 to 120,000 clones; about nine tenths are singletons. V lost 6 bases, J lost 2 bases, and 6 bases lay in between. CDR1 is LGHNT, CDR2 FRNRAP, per germline. This CDR3 is 12 amino acids long. On this clone itself: Its antigen is unknown.

This sequence joins TRBV12-5 and TRBJ2-3; no definite D call. The source is an adult in good health. Sample: peripheral blood, taken on day 0 of AZD1222 vaccination. In nucleotides, the CDR3 is TGTGCTAGTGGACTCGACACAGATACGCAGTATTTT. Amino acids: CASGLDTDTQYF.